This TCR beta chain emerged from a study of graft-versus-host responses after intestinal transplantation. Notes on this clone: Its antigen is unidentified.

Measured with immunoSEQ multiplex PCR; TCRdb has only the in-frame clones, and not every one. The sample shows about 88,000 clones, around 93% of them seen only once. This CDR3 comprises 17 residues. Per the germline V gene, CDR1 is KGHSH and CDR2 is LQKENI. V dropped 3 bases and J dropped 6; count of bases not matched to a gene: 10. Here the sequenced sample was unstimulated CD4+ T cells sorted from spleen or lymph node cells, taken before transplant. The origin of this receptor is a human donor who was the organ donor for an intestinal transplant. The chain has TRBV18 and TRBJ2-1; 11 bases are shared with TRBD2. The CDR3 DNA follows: TGTGCCAGCTCACCTCGCCTTTGGACTAGCGGGCTCAATGAGCAGTTCTTC. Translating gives CASSPRLWTSGLNEQFF.